This T cell receptor beta chain stems from a study of shared clonotypes between healthy human individuals. CD8 cells classed as naive were CD45RO-negative and positively selected for CCR7, excluding terminally differentiated effector memory CD45RA+ cells. Comments on this clone: The target antigen is unknown.

Trimming removed 1 base from V and 6 bases from J; junction bases left unmatched: 0. The CDR3 covers 14 residues. Germline values: CDR1 MGHRA, CDR2 YSYEKL. General study findings and limits: Among several donors, roughly 5.4% of naive CD4 clonotypes were found in common. Relative to their counterparts shared across all four donors, non-shared clonotypes exhibited diminished generation probabilities.

Deep was the level at which the assay was run. Sequenced by immunoSEQ multiplex PCR; TCRdb stores in-frame clones only, minus some. The sample has 500,000 to 700,000 clones, around 96% seen once. The origin of this receptor is a woman aged 30 to 39 in good health. The sequenced sample was naive CD8+ T cells sorted from blood. The chain employs TRBV4-1 and TRBJ2-1; 10 positions match TRBD1. CDR3 coding DNA: TGCGCCAGCAGCCAAGGGGACAGGGGCAATGAGCAGTTCTTC. It specifies CASSQGDRGNEQFF.